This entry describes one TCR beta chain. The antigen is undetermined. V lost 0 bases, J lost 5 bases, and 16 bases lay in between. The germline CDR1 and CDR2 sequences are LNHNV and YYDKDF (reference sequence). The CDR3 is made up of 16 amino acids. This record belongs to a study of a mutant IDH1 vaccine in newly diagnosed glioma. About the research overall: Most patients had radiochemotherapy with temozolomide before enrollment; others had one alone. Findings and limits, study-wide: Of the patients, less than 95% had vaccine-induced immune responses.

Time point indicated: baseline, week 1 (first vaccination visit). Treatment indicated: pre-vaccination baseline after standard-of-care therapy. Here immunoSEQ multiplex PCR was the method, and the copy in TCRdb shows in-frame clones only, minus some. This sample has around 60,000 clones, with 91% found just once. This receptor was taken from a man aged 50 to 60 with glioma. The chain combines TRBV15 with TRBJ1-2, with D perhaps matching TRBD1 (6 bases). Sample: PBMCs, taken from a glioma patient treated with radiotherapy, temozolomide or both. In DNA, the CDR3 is TGTGCCACCAGCAGAGATATTAGCACAGGGAGATATGGCTACACCTTC. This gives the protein CATSRDISTGRYGYTF.